Listed here are 20 T cell receptor beta chains from one sample, sequenced in a study of regulatory T cells in long-lasting Graves disease. Documented time point: newly diagnosed GD, antithyroid drugs for less than 3 months. PBMC-extracted RNA yielded the TCR library. Researchers made TCR beta libraries by using iRepertoire HTBI primers and running Arm-PCR on CDR3 regions. TCRdb ran MiXCR on the multiplex PCR reads and lists one entry per CDR3 protein. The sample consists of about 470,000 distinct CDR3 sequences, about 17% of them appearing once. Another study also made use of these data, one on T cells in Graves' hyperthyroidism and ophthalmopathy.

The sequenced sample was peripheral blood mononuclear cells (PBMCs), obtained at new diagnosis, from a patient treated with antithyroid drugs. The receptors derive from a man between 40 and 49 years old with Graves disease.

This clonotype has at least ten counts. Here the CDR3 reads CASSSGTSGSEQYF. CDR3 DNA: TGCGCCAGCAGCTCCGGGACTAGCGGGAGTGAGCAGTACTTC. The rearrangement uses TRBV5-1 and TRBJ2-7; TRBD2 agrees at 14 bases. Germline trimming cut 3 bases from V and 7 bases from J; bases unmatched to any gene: 3. The CDR3 has 14 amino acids. Germline V gene data show CDR1 as SGHRS and CDR2 as YFSETQ.

This clonotype occurred many times. The rearrangement joins TRBV3-1 to TRBJ1-1; 10 positions agree with TRBD1. Germline trimming cut 2 bases from V and 9 bases from J; bases unmatched to any gene: 6. The CDR3 contains 14 residues. Germline CDR1 reads LGHDT; CDR2 reads YNNKEL (reference sequence). CDR3 loop: CASSQPGQGSKAFF. The CDR3 DNA reads as TGTGCCAGCAGCCAACCGGGACAGGGGTCGAAAGCTTTCTTT.

This chain uses TRBV6-2 or TRBV6-3 with TRBJ2-7, with a tentative D call TRBD2 (5 bases). CDR3 length: 14 residues. Germline CDR1 MNHEY, CDR2 SVGEGT. V was trimmed by 8 bases and J by 7 bases, leaving 21 bases between them. This CDR3 is CASGFLVSPGEQYF. CDR3 DNA sequence: TGTGCCAGCGGTTTCCTCGTTTCCCCGGGGGAGCAGTACTTC.

This chain connects TRBV6-1 to TRBJ2-1; 10 nucleotides match TRBD1. The V gene end was trimmed by 6 bases and the J gene end by 9 bases; junction bases not matched to a gene: 5. The CDR3 extends over 13 amino acids. CDR1 and CDR2 (germline): MNHNS, SASEGT. The CDR3 spells CASSTGQGIEQFF. The CDR3 nucleotides are TGTGCCAGCAGCACGGGACAGGGGATTGAGCAGTTCTTC.

This clonotype showed up many times. V usage is TRBV28 and J usage is TRBJ2-1; D might be TRBD2 (6 bases). Germline-derived CDR1 and CDR2 are MDHEN and SYDVKM. Trimming stripped 2 bases from V and 4 bases from J, with 12 bases between. This CDR3 has 15 amino acids. CDR3 DNA: TGTGCCAGCAGTTTAATAGCGGCTGGGTACAATGAGCAGTTCTTC. Its translation is CASSLIAAGYNEQFF.

This clonotype was picked up many times. The genes are TRBV19 and TRBJ2-7, with TRBD2 identical over 13 bases. CDR3 size: 14 residues. The V gene end was trimmed by 3 bases and the J gene end by 7 bases; junction bases not matched to a gene: 3. Germline V lookup: CDR1 LNHDA, CDR2 SQIVND (reference sequence). The chain's CDR3 is CASSIGLAGDEQYF. The CDR3 nucleotides are TGTGCCAGTAGTATTGGACTAGCGGGAGATGAGCAGTACTTC.

This clonotype was detected ten times or more. The rearrangement uses TRBV12-3 or TRBV12-4 and TRBJ1-1; the D is unclear. The length of the CDR3 is 14 residues. Trimming took off 2 bases at V and 1 base at J, with 8 bases between the two ends. The CDR3, as DNA: TGTGCCAGCAGTTTACGAAGGAGGAACACTGAAGCTTTCTTT. It encodes CASSLRRRNTEAFF.

A few counts support this clonotype. The genes are TRBV10-3 and TRBJ2-3; D uncertain. CDR3 length equals 15 residues. Trimming removed 2 bases at V and 0 bases at J, with 9 bases between. The germline V gene has CDR1 ENHRY and CDR2 SYGVKD. CDR3 loop: CAISEDGSSTDTQYF. Here the CDR3 DNA reads TGTGCCATCAGTGAGGATGGATCTAGCACAGATACGCAGTATTTT.

This clonotype was observed many times. The rearrangement joins TRBV28 to TRBJ2-5; the match to TRBD1 covers 8 bases. V lost 2 bases to trimming and J lost 1 base; unmatched junction nucleotides: 9. The germline gives CDR1 MDHEN, CDR2 SYDVKM. CDR3 length: 17 residues. Here the CDR3 DNA reads TGTGCCAGCAGTTTAAACAGGGGGATGTTCGGCCAAGAGACCCAGTACTTC. It encodes CASSLNRGMFGQETQYF. The full variable domain, its missing parts supplied by reference TRBV28 and TRBJ2-5, is DVKVTQSSRYLVKRTGEKVFLECVQDMDHENMFWYRQDPGLGLRLIYFSYDVKMKEKGDIPEGYSVSREKKERFSLILESASTNQTSMYLCASSLNRGMFGQETQYFGPGTRLLVL.

This clonotype occurred a few times. The chain links TRBV7-2 to TRBJ2-7; 7 positions match TRBD1. Germline values: CDR1 SGHTA, CDR2 FQGNSA. With V trimmed by 3 bases and J by 9 bases, 8 bases remained unmatched. The CDR3 runs to 13 residues. The CDR3 region is CASSFRQGSAQYF. Here the CDR3 DNA reads TGTGCCAGCAGCTTTCGACAGGGCTCGGCGCAGTACTTC.

This clonotype was counted a few times. The J gene is TRBJ2-7, the V gene TRBV5-1; TRBD2 matches 8 bases. The CDR3 contains 17 residues. Germline V lookup: CDR1 SGHRS, CDR2 YFSETQ. J gave up 3 bases and V 1 base, and 12 bases lay outside the gene matches. CDR3 in amino acids: CASSLISGTDSLYEQYF. Here the CDR3 DNA reads TGCGCCAGCAGCTTGATTAGCGGGACCGACTCCCTCTACGAGCAGTACTTC. Supplemented by reference TRBV5-1 and TRBJ2-7, the full variable domain reads KAGVTQTPRYLIKTRGQQVTLSCSPISGHRSVSWYQQTPGQGLQFLFEYFSETQRNKGNFPGRFSGRQFSNSRSEMNVSTLELGDSALYLCASSLISGTDSLYEQYFGPGTRLTVT.

The chain recombines TRBV7-2 with TRBJ2-1; no clear D gene. This CDR3 has 13 amino acids. Germline loops: CDR1 SGHTA, CDR2 FQGNSA. Trimming left V 5 bases short and J 7 bases short, with 12 bases between. CDR3 nucleotide sequence: TGTGCCAGCAGCCCGGCTACCCTAAATGAGCAGTTCTTC. As protein: CASSPATLNEQFF.

V gene TRBV29-1 combines with J gene TRBJ2-7, with TRBD2 as a possible D gene (6 bases). Germline loops: CDR1 SQVTM, CDR2 ANQGSEA. The CDR3 runs to 12 residues. Trimming removed 4 bases at V and 5 bases at J, with 12 bases between. CDR3 sequence: CSVVLASNEQYF. CDR3 sequence (DNA): TGCAGCGTTGTGCTAGCGTCGAACGAGCAGTACTTC.

This clonotype occurred many times. V usage is TRBV7-2 and J usage is TRBJ2-5; tentative D call: TRBD1 (5 bases). The CDR3 loop spans 14 amino acids. Trimming removed 1 base from V and 5 bases from J, with 11 bases in between. Per germline, CDR1 SGHTA and CDR2 FQGNSA. CDR3 nucleotides: TGTGCCAGCAGCTTAGGGGGCAGGTCTGAGACCCAGTACTTC. Its protein is CASSLGGRSETQYF.

This clonotype was counted at least ten times. CDR3 bases: TGCAGCGTCCGACCAATCGGGACGGCCTATGAAGCTTTCTTT. It encodes CSVRPIGTAYEAFF. This chain uses TRBV29-1 with TRBJ1-1; perhaps TRBD1 as D (5 bases). Trimming took off 6 bases at V and 7 bases at J, with 21 bases between the two ends. CDR1 is SQVTM and CDR2 is ANQGSEA in the germline V gene. The CDR3 length is 14 residues.

Points on this clonotype: This clone may be a read error of a much larger clone one base away. The J gene is TRBJ2-5, the V gene TRBV2, with D uncertain. The J call could be wrong; TRBJ2-1 is a better fit for the DNA end. CDR1 is SNHLY and CDR2 is FYNNEI in the germline V gene. There are 13 residues in the CDR3. The CDR3: CASIPGEYNEQFF. In nucleotides, the CDR3 is TGTGCCAGCATCCCGGGCGAGTACAATGAGCAGTTCTTC.

The chain recombines TRBV29-1 with TRBJ2-1; 13 positions match TRBD2. The CDR3 is made up of 18 amino acids. The V and J ends lost 3 bases and 5 bases, in that order; junction bases with no gene match: 13. Germline CDR1 is SQVTM and CDR2 is ANQGSEA. CDR3 sequence (DNA): TGCAGCGTTGATCTATCGGTTATGACTAGCGGGAGGAACAATGAGCAGTTCTTC. Protein product: CSVDLSVMTSGRNNEQFF.

Regarding this clonotype: A clone one base away is much larger, so this may be a read error. V and J are TRBV20-1 and TRBJ2-1; TRBD2 agrees at 8 bases. The DNA end lines up better with TRBJ2-5; the J call may be wrong. Germline V gene lookup returns CDR1 DFQATT and CDR2 SNEGSKA (reference sequence). The CDR3 is made up of 13 amino acids. Here the CDR3 reads CSVRRGDQETQYF. CDR3 coding DNA: TGCAGTGTCAGGCGGGGGGATCAAGAGACCCAGTACTTC.

This clonotype was observed a few times. V usage is TRBV25-1 and J usage is TRBJ2-7; TRBD1 might be the D (5 bases). The germline gives CDR1 MGHDK, CDR2 SYGVNS. CDR3 length equals 14 residues. V lost 8 bases and J lost 3, with 17 bases in between. As DNA, the CDR3 is TGTGCCAGCCGCGACGACAGACCAAACTACGAGCAGTACTTC. Its protein is CASRDDRPNYEQYF.

The sample holds many counts of this clonotype. The rearrangement links TRBV5-1 to TRBJ2-1, with 11 positions matching TRBD1. Germline V gives CDR1 SGHRS, CDR2 YFSETQ. The CDR3 loop spans 15 amino acids. Trimming cost V 2 bases and J 7 bases; bases outside gene matches: 5. CDR3 loop: CASSFRTGGRNEQFF. Here the CDR3 DNA reads TGCGCCAGCAGCTTCCGGACAGGGGGCCGGAATGAGCAGTTCTTC.